The text below deals with one T cell receptor (beta chain). Clones were read by immunoSEQ multiplex PCR, and TCRdb kept only the in-frame ones, dropping some. The data hold 380,000 or so clones, with 88% observed a single time. The entry originates in a study of blood T cell repertoires in COVID-19. Study members were between about 18 and 100 years old and lived in 20 to 30 US regions. Participants' own reports of clinical history determined their cohort assignment. The sample was PBMCs or T cells enriched from blood (not recorded which). This TCR was sampled from a woman aged 40 to 55 with acute COVID-19.

The CDR3 coding sequence is TGTGCCAGCAGTGAAAGGAGGCCGTCTAACTATGGCTACACCTTC. Its translation is CASSERRPSNYGYTF. The chain joins TRBV6-1 to TRBJ1-2, with D unclear. Trimming removed 2 bases from V and 0 bases from J, with 10 bases in between. Germline V gives CDR1 MNHNS, CDR2 SASEGT. The CDR3 has 15 residues.